This T cell receptor beta chain is drawn from a study of long-term antiretroviral therapy in people with HIV. Findings and limits, study-wide: Across all time points, the repertoire was dominated by clones that expanded before ART.

As to this clone: As yet, its antigen is unknown.

immunoSEQ v3.0 was run at survey level. This table comes from immunoSEQ multiplex PCR, and its TCRdb copy is limited to in-frame clones, with some not included. This sample has roughly 15,000 clones, with around 84% found just once. The CDR3 extends over 15 amino acids. Germline lookup yields CDR1 SGHRS and CDR2 YFSETQ. V was pared by 0 bases and J by 4 bases, with 14 bases between. The rearrangement uses TRBV5-1 and TRBJ2-7; D is unclear. This TCR was sampled from a young man with HIV. Sample: unsorted PBMCs, taken 0.4 years after starting antiretroviral therapy. In DNA, the CDR3 is TGCGCCAGCAGCTTGGCCAATCCGACCCTTTACGAGCAGTACTTC. This gives the protein CASSLANPTLYEQYF.